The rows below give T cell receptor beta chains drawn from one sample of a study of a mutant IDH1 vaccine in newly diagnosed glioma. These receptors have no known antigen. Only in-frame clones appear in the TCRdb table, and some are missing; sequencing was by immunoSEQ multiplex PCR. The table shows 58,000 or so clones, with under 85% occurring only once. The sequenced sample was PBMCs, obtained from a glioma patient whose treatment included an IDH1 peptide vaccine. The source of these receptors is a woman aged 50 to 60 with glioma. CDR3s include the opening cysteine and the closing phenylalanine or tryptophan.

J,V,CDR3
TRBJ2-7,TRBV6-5,CASSLVGAYEQYF
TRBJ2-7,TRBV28,CASSSRTGAYEQYF
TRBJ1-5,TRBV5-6,CASSLGGYSNQPQHF
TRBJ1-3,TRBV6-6,CASSGGAGGNTIYF
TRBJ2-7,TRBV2,CASSEERVRVEQYF
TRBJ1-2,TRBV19,CASSGGVSYGYTF
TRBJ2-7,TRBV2,CAASQGRSNSYEQYF
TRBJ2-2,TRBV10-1,CASSGGLAGTGELFF
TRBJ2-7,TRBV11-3,CASSLLSYEQYF
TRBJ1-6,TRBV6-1,CASRRTGAGSPLHF
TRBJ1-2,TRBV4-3,CASSQGRYWRVDGYTF
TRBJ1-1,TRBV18,CASSETVNTEAFF
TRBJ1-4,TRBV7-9,CASSSNRDATNEKLFF
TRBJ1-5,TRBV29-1,CSVGIGGTGNQPQHF
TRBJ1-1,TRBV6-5,CASTETGGVTEAFF
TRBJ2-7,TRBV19,CASSIPGSYEQYF
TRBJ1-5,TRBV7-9,CASSSKGTPNQPQHF
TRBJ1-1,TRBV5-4,CASSLLGQLNTEAFF
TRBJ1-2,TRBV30,CAWNLSGGSGGYTF
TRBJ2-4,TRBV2,CASSEGFKRSYF
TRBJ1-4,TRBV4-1,CASSRGGGGDNEKLFF
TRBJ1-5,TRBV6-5,CASSYGTGSNQPQHF
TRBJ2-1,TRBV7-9,CASSLKVEGGDEQFF
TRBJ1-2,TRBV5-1,CASSLQGDGWGYTF
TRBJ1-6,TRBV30,CAWSDSGQGVGSYNSPLHF
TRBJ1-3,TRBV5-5,CASSLDRFSGNTIYF
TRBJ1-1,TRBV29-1,CSVGLDTEAFF
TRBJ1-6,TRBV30,CAWSFSTSGTYNSPLHF
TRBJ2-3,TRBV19,CASSVSGGADTQYF
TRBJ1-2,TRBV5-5,CASSLNPAGRQGQSDYGYTF
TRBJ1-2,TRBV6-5,CASRSQGAWTF
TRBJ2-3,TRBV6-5,CASSQTGTREDTQYF
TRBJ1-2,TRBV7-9,CASSLVSYGYTF
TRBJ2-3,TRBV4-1,CASSQGGRGTQYF
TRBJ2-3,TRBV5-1,CASSSRQGSTDTQYF
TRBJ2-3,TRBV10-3,CAITAAGDTDTQYF
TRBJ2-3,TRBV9,CASSAFETGPTDTQYF
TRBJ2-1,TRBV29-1,CSVLGLADYNEQFF
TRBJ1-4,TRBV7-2,CASSRGLANEKLFF
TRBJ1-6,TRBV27,CASTSAGSPLHF
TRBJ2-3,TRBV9,CASSVESVSPDTQYF
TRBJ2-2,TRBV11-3,CASSRQGGGGELFF
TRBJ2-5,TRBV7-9,CASSLGLAGGQETQYF
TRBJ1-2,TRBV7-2,CASSSIPTESAGYTF
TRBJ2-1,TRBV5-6,CASGRQESWDNEQFF
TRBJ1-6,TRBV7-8,CASSSTASSYNSPLHF
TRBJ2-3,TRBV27,CASSFGVVDTQYF
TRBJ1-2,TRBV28,CASSLEQGNYGYTF
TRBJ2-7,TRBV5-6,CASSWSGDRLYEQYF
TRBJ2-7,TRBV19,CASSMGGASAEQYF
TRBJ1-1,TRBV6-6,CASSYSGGGDEAFF
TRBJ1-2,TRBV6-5,CASRVQEQYGYTF
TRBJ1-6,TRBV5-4,CASSPGQGASNSPLHF
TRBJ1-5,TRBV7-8,CASSQTGAIQPQHF